This is a list of T cell receptor beta chains from one sample in a study of T cell repertoires in aging, cancer and after chemotherapy. MiXCR, applied by TCRdb to the multiplex PCR reads, yields one record per CDR3 protein. The sample lists thousands of distinct CDR3 sequences; around two fifths were seen once. What was sequenced was blood. These receptors came from a human donor in good health. The CDR3 runs from the conserved cysteine through the conserved F or W. A D gene is named only where the DNA matches it firmly. Not all rows give a size; the values are once, few, many and, for expanded clones, a class.

j_gene | d_gene | abundance | v_gene | CDR3aa | CDR3nt
TRBJ1-5 | TRBD1 | - | TRBV27 | CASSEGQGGQPQHF | TGTGCCAGCAGTGAGGGACAGGGAGGTCAGCCCCAGCATTTT
TRBJ1-1 | - | - | TRBV7-9 | CASSPNRVFTEAFF | TGTGCCAGCAGCCCCAACAGGGTGTTTACTGAAGCTTTCTTT
TRBJ2-4 | - | - | TRBV27 | CASSLGLAKNIQYF | TGTGCCAGCAGTCTCGGACTAGCCAAAAACATTCAGTACTTC
TRBJ1-6 | - | once | TRBV5-4 | CASSVFGRWTNSPLHF | TGTGCCAGCAGCGTGTTCGGACGGTGGACAAATTCACCCCTCCACTTT
TRBJ1-2 | - | - | TRBV7-6 | CASSLGGDYGYTF | TGTGCCAGCAGCCTGGGGGGAGACTATGGCTACACCTTC
TRBJ2-6 | TRBD2 | - | TRBV19 | CASTYSTSGVLSGTNVLTF | TGTGCCAGTACCTACTCGACTAGCGGGGTCCTCTCTGGGACCAACGTCCTGACTTTC
TRBJ1-2 | TRBD1 | - | TRBV5-6 | CASSFDRGNYGYTF | TGCGCCAGCAGCTTTGACAGGGGGAACTATGGCTACACCTTC
TRBJ1-3 | - | - | TRBV10-3 | CAISENQGTIYF | TGTGCCATCAGTGAGAACCAGGGCACCATATATTTT
TRBJ1-5 | - | - | TRBV30 | CAWSVLGNQPQHF | TGTGCCTGGAGTGTACTGGGAAATCAGCCCCAGCATTTT
TRBJ2-7 | - | - | TRBV5-6 | CASSFEYEQYF | TGTGCCAGCAGCTTTGAGTACGAGCAGTACTTC
TRBJ1-2 | - | - | TRBV6-2/TRBV6-3 | CASSDTNYGYTF | TGTGCCAGCAGTGACACTAACTATGGCTACACCTTC
TRBJ2-5 | - | large | TRBV19 | CASSPRLGAWETQYF | TGTGCCAGTAGTCCCCGACTGGGGGCGTGGGAGACCCAGTACTTC
TRBJ2-2 | - | medium-sized | TRBV6-5 | CASSSTGGTGELFF | TGTGCCAGCAGTTCTACAGGAGGGACCGGGGAGCTGTTTTTT
TRBJ2-1 | TRBD1 | - | TRBV5-6 | CASRKDRGWDEQFF | TGTGCCAGCAGAAAGGACAGGGGGTGGGATGAGCAGTTCTTC
TRBJ1-5 | - | few | TRBV6-5 | CASTPVNQPQHF | TGTGCCAGCACTCCAGTCAATCAGCCCCAGCATTTT